This T cell receptor (beta chain) originates from a study of cytotoxic CD8 clonotypes in ibrutinib-treated CLL. Study at large: Timing of response sample collection was a median around 13 months after treatment start, with a range of 6 to 36.

Study-wide points: Baseline levels were approached again at progression, after clonality had risen at ibrutinib response.

The CDR3 length is 13 residues. Per the germline V gene, CDR1 is MNHNY and CDR2 is SVGAGI (reference sequence). V gave up 2 bases and J gave up 3 bases, with 7 bases separating them. Remarks on this clone: Its specificity is unknown.

The protocol was immunoSEQ multiplex PCR, while the TCRdb copy is restricted to in-frame clones and leaves out a portion. Among roughly 250,000 clones, roughly 70% were seen once, and the ten largest hold 15%. The TCR sequence derives from a human donor with chronic lymphocytic leukemia. The chain is built from TRBV6-6 and TRBJ1-2; D not resolved. The sequencing used PBMCs, collected after 24 months of ibrutinib treatment. In DNA, the CDR3 is TGTGCCAGCAGTTACGGCCCCTACTATGGCTACACCTTC. It translates to CASSYGPYYGYTF.